This T cell receptor beta chain is from a study of blood T cell repertoires in COVID-19. Original processing notes: How many nucleated cells were present was estimated from reference gene primer amplification. Only in-frame clones appear in the TCRdb table, and some are missing; sequencing was by immunoSEQ multiplex PCR. V, J and clone size are taken as reported in that table, and D and trimming were inferred from the DNA itself. The table records under 150,000 clones, roughly 79% of them present only once. V dropped 6 bases and J dropped 1; count of bases not matched to a gene: 18. This CDR3 region has 19 residues. Germline CDR1 and CDR2: WSHSY and SAAADI.

The receptor's source is a man aged 50 to 60 with active or convalescent COVID-19. This chain joins TRBV10-2 and TRBJ2-3; 8 nucleotides line up with TRBD2. The sequenced sample was peripheral blood. The CDR3, as DNA: TGCGCCAGCAGCCTCTCGGGACACCCTTCAGCGGGAGGCACAGATACGCAGTATTTT. It is translated as CASSLSGHPSAGGTDTQYF.